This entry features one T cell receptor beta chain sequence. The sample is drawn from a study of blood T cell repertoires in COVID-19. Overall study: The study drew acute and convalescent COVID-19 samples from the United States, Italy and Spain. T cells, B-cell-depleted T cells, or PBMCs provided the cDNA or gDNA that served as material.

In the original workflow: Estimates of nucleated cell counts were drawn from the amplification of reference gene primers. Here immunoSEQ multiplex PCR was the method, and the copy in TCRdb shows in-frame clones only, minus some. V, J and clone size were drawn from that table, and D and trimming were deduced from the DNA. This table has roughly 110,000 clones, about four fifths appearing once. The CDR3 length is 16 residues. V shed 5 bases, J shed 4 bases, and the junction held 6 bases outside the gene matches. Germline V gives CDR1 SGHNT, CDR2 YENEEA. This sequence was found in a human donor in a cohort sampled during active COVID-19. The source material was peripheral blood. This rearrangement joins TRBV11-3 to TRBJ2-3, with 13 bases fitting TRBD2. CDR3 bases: TGTGCCAGCAGCCGCGGGACTAGCGGGAAGGCAGATACGCAGTATTTT. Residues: CASSRGTSGKADTQYF.